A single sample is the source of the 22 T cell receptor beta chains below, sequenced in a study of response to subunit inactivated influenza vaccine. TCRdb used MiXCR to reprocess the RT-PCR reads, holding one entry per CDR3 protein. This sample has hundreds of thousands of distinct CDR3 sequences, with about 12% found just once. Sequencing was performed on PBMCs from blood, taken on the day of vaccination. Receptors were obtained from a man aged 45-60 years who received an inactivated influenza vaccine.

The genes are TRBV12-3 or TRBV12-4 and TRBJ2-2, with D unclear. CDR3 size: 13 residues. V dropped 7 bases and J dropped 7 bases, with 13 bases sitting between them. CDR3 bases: TGTGCCAGCAACCTAAGGGTCGGCGGGGAGCTGTTTTTT. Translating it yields CASNLRVGGELFF.

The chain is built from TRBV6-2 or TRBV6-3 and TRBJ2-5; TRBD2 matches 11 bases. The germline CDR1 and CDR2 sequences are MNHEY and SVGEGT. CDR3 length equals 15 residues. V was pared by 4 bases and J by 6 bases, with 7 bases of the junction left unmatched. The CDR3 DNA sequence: TGTGCCAGCAGTTCTTTGACTAGCGGGATAAAGACCCAGTACTTC. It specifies CASSSLTSGIKTQYF.

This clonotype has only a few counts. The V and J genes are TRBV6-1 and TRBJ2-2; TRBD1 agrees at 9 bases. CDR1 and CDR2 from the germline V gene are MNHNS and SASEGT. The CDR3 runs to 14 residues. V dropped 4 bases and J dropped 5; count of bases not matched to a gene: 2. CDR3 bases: TGTGCCAGCAGTGTAGGACAGGGGACCGGGGAGCTGTTTTTT. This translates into CASSVGQGTGELFF.

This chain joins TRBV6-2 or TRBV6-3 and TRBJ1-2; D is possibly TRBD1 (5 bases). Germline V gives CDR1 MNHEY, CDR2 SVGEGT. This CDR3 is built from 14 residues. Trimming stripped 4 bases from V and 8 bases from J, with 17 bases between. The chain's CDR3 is CASSSTGALGGYTF. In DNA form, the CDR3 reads TGTGCCAGCAGTTCGACCGGGGCCCTAGGGGGCTACACCTTC.

CDR3: CASSPPRQAPYYGYTF. As DNA, the CDR3 is TGTGCCAGCAGCCCCCCTAGACAGGCCCCTTACTATGGCTACACCTTC. The rearrangement links TRBV28 to TRBJ1-2; a possible D gene is TRBD1 (6 bases). Germline V lookup: CDR1 MDHEN, CDR2 SYDVKM. Trimming pared 6 bases from V and 3 bases from J, leaving 20 bases between. The CDR3 consists of 16 residues.

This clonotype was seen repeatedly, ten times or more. CDR3 amino acids: CATSNRNSNQPQHF. The CDR3 DNA sequence: TGTGCCACCAGCAACAGAAATAGCAATCAGCCCCAGCATTTT. The V gene is TRBV15, the J gene TRBJ1-5; D not certain. Trimming stripped 4 bases from V and 0 bases from J, with 7 bases between. This CDR3 is 14 amino acids long. The germline V gene has CDR1 LNHNV and CDR2 YYDKDF (reference sequence).

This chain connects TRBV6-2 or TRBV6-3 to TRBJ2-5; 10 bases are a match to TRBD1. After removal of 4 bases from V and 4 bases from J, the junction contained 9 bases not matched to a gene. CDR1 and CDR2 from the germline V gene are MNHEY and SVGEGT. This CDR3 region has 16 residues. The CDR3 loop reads CASSSRQGANRETQYF. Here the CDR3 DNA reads TGTGCCAGCAGTTCGAGACAGGGGGCGAATCGAGAGACCCAGTACTTC.

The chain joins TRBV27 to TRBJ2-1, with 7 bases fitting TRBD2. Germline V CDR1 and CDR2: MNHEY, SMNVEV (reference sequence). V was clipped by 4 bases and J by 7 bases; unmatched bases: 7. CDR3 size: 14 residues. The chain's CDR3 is CASSSDGRANEQFF. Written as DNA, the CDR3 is TGTGCCAGCAGTTCGGATGGGAGGGCAAATGAGCAGTTCTTC.

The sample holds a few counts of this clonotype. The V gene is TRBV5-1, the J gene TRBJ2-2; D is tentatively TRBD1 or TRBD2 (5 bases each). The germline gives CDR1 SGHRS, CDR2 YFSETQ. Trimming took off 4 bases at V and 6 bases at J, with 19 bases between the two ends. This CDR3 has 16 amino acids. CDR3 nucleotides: TGCGCCAGCAGCCTGAAGTGGGACCCTCCCCCCGGGGAGCTGTTTTTT. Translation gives CASSLKWDPPPGELFF. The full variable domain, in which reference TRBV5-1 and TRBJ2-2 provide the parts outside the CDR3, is KAGVTQTPRYLIKTRGQQVTLSCSPISGHRSVSWYQQTPGQGLQFLFEYFSETQRNKGNFPGRFSGRQFSNSRSEMNVSTLELGDSALYLCASSLKWDPPPGELFFGEGSRLTVL.

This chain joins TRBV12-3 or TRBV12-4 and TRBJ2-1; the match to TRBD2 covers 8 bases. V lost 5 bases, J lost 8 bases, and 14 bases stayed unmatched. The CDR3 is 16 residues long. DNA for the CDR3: TGTGCCAGCAGTCATTCCGGGACTAGTAATCGGGATGAGCAGTTCTTC. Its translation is CASSHSGTSNRDEQFF.

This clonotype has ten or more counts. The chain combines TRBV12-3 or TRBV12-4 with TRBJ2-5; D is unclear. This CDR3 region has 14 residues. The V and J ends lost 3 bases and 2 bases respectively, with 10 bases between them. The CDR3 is CASSLRPGQETQYF. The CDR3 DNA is TGTGCCAGCAGTTTGAGGCCCGGACAAGAGACCCAGTACTTC.

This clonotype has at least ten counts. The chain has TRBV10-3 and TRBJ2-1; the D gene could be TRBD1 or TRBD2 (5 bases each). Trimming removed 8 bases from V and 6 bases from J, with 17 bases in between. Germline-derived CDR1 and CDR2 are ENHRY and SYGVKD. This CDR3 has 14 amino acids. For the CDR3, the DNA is TGTGCCATCGCGTTTGGGGGTTTTACCAATGAGCAGTTCTTC. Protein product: CAIAFGGFTNEQFF.

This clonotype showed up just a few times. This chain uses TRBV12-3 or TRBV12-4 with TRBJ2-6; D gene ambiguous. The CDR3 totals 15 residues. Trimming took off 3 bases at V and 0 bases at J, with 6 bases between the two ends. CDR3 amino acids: CASSFTGSGANVLTF. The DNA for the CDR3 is TGTGCCAGCAGTTTCACCGGCTCTGGGGCCAACGTCCTGACTTTC.

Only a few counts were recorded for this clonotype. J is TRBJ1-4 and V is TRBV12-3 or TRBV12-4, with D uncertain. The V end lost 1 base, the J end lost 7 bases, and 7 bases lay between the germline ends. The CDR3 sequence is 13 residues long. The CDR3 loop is CASSLGHLEKLFF. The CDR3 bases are TGTGCCAGCAGTTTAGGGCACCTTGAAAAACTGTTTTTT.

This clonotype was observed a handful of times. CDR3 residues: CASSAGDQETQYF. DNA of the CDR3: TGTGCCAGCTCAGCAGGGGACCAAGAGACCCAGTACTTC. The J gene is TRBJ2-5, the V gene TRBV18, with D possibly TRBD1 on 6 matching bases. CDR3 length: 13 amino acids. Per the germline V gene, CDR1 is KGHSH and CDR2 is LQKENI. Trimming cost V 5 bases and J 0 bases, with 7 bases left between them.

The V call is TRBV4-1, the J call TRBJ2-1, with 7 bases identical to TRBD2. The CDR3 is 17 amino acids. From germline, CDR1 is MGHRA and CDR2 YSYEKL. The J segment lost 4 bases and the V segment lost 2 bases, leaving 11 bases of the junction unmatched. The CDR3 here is CASSQRSAGVGYNEQFF. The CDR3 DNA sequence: TGCGCCAGCAGCCAAAGGTCCGCGGGAGTCGGATACAATGAGCAGTTCTTC.

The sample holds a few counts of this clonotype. As DNA, the CDR3 is TGTGCCAGCAGGAACGGGTCCCCCTCTCTAGGGAATGAGCAGTTCTTC. The encoded protein is CASRNGSPSLGNEQFF. The genes are TRBV12-3 or TRBV12-4 and TRBJ2-1; D call uncertain. V lost 6 bases and J 7 bases, leaving 22 bases between the germline ends. The CDR3 loop spans 16 amino acids.

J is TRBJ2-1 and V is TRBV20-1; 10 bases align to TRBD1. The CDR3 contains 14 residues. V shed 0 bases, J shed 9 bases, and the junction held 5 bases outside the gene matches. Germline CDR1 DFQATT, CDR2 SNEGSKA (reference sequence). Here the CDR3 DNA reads TGCAGTGCTAGAGATCCGGGACAGGGGATTGAGCAGTTCTTC. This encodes CSARDPGQGIEQFF.

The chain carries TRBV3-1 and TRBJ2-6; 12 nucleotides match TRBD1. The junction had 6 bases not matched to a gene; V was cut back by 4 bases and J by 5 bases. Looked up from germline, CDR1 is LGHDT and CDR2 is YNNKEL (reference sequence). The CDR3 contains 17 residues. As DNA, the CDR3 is TGTGCCAGCAGCCGCAGGGACAGGGGGCTTCGGGCCAACGTCCTGACTTTC. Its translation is CASSRRDRGLRANVLTF.

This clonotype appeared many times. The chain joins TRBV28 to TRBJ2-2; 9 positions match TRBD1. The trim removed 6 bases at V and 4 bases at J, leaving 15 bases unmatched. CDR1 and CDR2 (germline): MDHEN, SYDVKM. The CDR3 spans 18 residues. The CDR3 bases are TGTGCCAGCAGCCTTAACCTCGGGACAGGGCTGGTCACCGGGGAGCTGTTTTTT. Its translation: CASSLNLGTGLVTGELFF.

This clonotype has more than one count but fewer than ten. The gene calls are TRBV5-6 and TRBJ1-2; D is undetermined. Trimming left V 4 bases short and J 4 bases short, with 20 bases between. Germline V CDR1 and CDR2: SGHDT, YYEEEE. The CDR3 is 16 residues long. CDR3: CASSLGSRGKFYGYTF. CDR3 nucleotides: TGTGCCAGCAGCCTCGGATCCAGAGGAAAGTTCTATGGCTACACCTTC.

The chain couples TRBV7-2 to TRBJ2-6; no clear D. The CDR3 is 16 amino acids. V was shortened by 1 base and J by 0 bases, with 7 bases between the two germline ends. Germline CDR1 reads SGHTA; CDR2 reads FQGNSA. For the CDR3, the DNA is TGTGCCAGCAGCTTAGGGGTCTTCTCTGGGGCCAACGTCCTGACTTTC. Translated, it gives CASSLGVFSGANVLTF. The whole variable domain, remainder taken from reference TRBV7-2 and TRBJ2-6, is GAGVSQSPSNKVTEKGKDVELRCDPISGHTALYWYRQSLGQGLEFLIYFQGNSAPDKSGLPSDRFSAERTGGSVSTLTIQRTQQEDSAVYLCASSLGVFSGANVLTFGAGSRLTVL.